The 29 T cell receptor beta chains listed next were all sequenced from one sample in a study of T cell clonotyping in hematopoietic cell transplantation. Produced via immunoSEQ multiplex PCR; TCRdb's table is partial and in-frame only. This sample carries about 27,000 clones, 60% to 75% of them seen once, and the ten largest clones take about 6.5%. Time point: recipient sample about 28 days before transplant, after cytoreduction. Source: peripheral blood mononuclear cells, taken before stem cell transplant. The source of these receptors is a man aged 50 or older with myelodysplastic syndrome. Some clones in this sample may be carry-over from other donors' samples.

The chain combines TRBV5-1 with TRBJ1-3, with D perhaps TRBD1 (5 bases). This CDR3 comprises 18 residues. The V gene lost 0 bases and the J gene lost 0 bases, with 16 bases spanning the gap. The germline CDR1 and CDR2 sequences are SGHRS and YFSETQ. CDR3 coding DNA: TGCGCCAGCAGCTTGGCCGTTTCCCAGGGAATCTCTGGAAACACCATATATTTT. Its protein product is CASSLAVSQGISGNTIYF.

The chain recombines TRBV6-1 with TRBJ2-7, with 7 nucleotides matching TRBD2. The CDR3 is 15 residues long. Germline CDR1 reads MNHNS; CDR2 reads SASEGT. J was trimmed by 7 bases and V by 4 bases; bases with no gene match: 13. Here the CDR3 DNA reads TGTGCCAGCAGTGGACTAGCTGGATATTTGGGGGAGCAGTACTTC. Its translation is CASSGLAGYLGEQYF.

The chain's CDR3 is CASRQSFRGPYSPLHF. The CDR3 bases are TGCGCCAGCAGGCAGAGTTTCAGGGGACCGTATTCACCCCTCCACTTT. The gene calls are TRBV5-1 and TRBJ1-6, with D maybe TRBD1 (6 bases). Germline CDR1 and CDR2: SGHRS and YFSETQ. This CDR3 has 16 residues. The germline V and J ends were trimmed by 5 bases and 8 bases, with 20 bases remaining between them.

This clone was seen a handful of times. The chain uses TRBV2 and TRBJ1-5; D is unclear. There are 12 residues in the CDR3. Germline CDR1 is SNHLY and CDR2 is FYNNEI. V was shortened by 6 bases and J by 1 base, with 4 bases between the two germline ends. CDR3 DNA sequence: TGTGCCAGCAGCTACAGCAATCAGCCCCAGCATTTT. Amino acid sequence: CASSYSNQPQHF. Looking up the rest from reference TRBV2 and TRBJ1-5 gives the full variable domain: EPEVTQTPSHQVTQMGQEVILRCVPISNHLYFYWYRQILGQKVEFLVSFYNNEISEKSEIFDDQFSVERPDGSNFTLKIRSTKLEDSAMYFCASSYSNQPQHFGDGTRLSIL.

This rearrangement joins TRBV5-1 to TRBJ2-3, with a possible D match to TRBD2 (5 bases). CDR1 SGHRS and CDR2 YFSETQ come from the germline V gene. The CDR3 loop spans 14 amino acids. V shed 1 base and J shed 0 bases, with 6 bases lying between them. The CDR3 loop is CASSLSGSTDTQYF. The CDR3 DNA reads as TGCGCCAGCAGCTTGTCGGGGAGCACAGATACGCAGTATTTT. The full variable domain, rest sourced from reference TRBV5-1 and TRBJ2-3, is KAGVTQTPRYLIKTRGQQVTLSCSPISGHRSVSWYQQTPGQGLQFLFEYFSETQRNKGNFPGRFSGRQFSNSRSEMNVSTLELGDSALYLCASSLSGSTDTQYFGPGTRLTVL.

The chain employs TRBV30 and TRBJ2-7, with TRBD1 as a possible D gene (6 bases). This CDR3 spans 13 amino acids. The V end lost 2 bases, the J end lost 6 bases, and 14 bases lay between the germline ends. CDR1 and CDR2 (germline): GTSNPN, SVGIG (reference sequence). The CDR3 is CAWSPGVVREQYF. In DNA, the CDR3 is TGTGCCTGGAGTCCAGGGGTGGTCCGCGAGCAGTACTTC.

The chain couples TRBV9 to TRBJ2-7; D perhaps matches TRBD1 (5 bases). Germline CDR1 and CDR2: SGDLS and YYNGEE. There are 15 residues in the CDR3. V lost 2 bases to trimming and J lost 2 bases, with 14 bases between them. Written as DNA, the CDR3 is TGTGCCAGCAGCGTCCAACCCGGACAAGCCTACGAGCAGTACTTC. Translated, it gives CASSVQPGQAYEQYF.

The chain couples TRBV28 to TRBJ2-6, with D hard to call. CDR1 and CDR2 (germline): MDHEN, SYDVKM. V was cut by 4 bases and J by 2 bases, with 0 bases left in between. This CDR3 is built from 12 residues. The CDR3 region is CASSSGANVLTF. The CDR3 coding sequence is TGTGCCAGCAGTTCTGGGGCCAACGTCCTGACTTTC.

The chain recombines TRBV30 with TRBJ1-4; D uncertain. Germline V lookup: CDR1 GTSNPN, CDR2 SVGIG (reference sequence). The CDR3 extends over 14 amino acids. Trimming took 0 bases from V and 0 from J, leaving 5 bases between them. DNA of the CDR3: TGTGCCTGGAGTGTACGTGCAACTAATGAAAAACTGTTTTTT. Its translation: CAWSVRATNEKLFF.

The V call is TRBV5-1, the J call TRBJ1-5; D ambiguous. V was cut by 0 bases and J by 5 bases, with 6 bases left in between. The CDR3 is made up of 13 amino acids. CDR1 is SGHRS, CDR2 YFSETQ, per germline. The CDR3 loop reads CASSLDWDQPQHF. CDR3 nucleotides: TGCGCCAGCAGCTTGGACTGGGATCAGCCCCAGCATTTT.

This clone was seen only a few times. The chain joins TRBV4-2 to TRBJ2-7, with TRBD1 identical over 8 bases. V dropped 4 bases and J dropped 3; count of bases not matched to a gene: 17. The CDR3 is 18 residues long. Per germline, CDR1 LGHNA and CDR2 YNFKEQ. The CDR3 DNA is TGTGCCAGCAGCCGAGCCGGGACAGGTCTCGAAGGAGGCTACGAGCAGTACTTC. As protein: CASSRAGTGLEGGYEQYF.

CDR3 sequence: CSAPGAYGYTF. As DNA, the CDR3 is TGCAGTGCCCCCGGGGCTTATGGCTACACCTTC. The genes are TRBV20-1 and TRBJ1-2; possibly TRBD1 for D (5 bases). The CDR3 is made up of 11 amino acids. CDR1 DFQATT and CDR2 SNEGSKA come from the germline V gene (reference sequence). V lost 6 bases to trimming and J lost 5 bases, with 10 bases between them.

The rearrangement uses TRBV6-1 and TRBJ2-7; weak D call: TRBD1 (6 bases). Trimming removed 8 bases at V and 4 bases at J, with 9 bases between. This CDR3 contains 11 residues. Per the germline V gene, CDR1 is MNHNS and CDR2 is SASEGT. CDR3 coding DNA: TGTGCCAGCGAAACAGGGTACGAGCAGTACTTC. Translated, it gives CASETGYEQYF.

This clone has just a few counts. J is TRBJ1-1 and V is TRBV5-6; D not resolved. V gave up 2 bases and J gave up 1 base, with 3 bases separating them. The CDR3 is 12 residues long. Germline V CDR1 and CDR2: SGHDT, YYEEEE. The CDR3 DNA sequence: TGTGCCAGCAGCTTTCAGAACACTGAAGCTTTCTTT. It is translated as CASSFQNTEAFF.

This clone was observed a handful of times. The genes are TRBV30 and TRBJ1-1; D uncertain. Germline V gene sequence: CDR1 GTSNPN, CDR2 SVGIG (reference sequence). Trimming removed 1 base at V and 7 bases at J, with 10 bases between. The CDR3 runs 12 residues. The CDR3 protein is CAWSARRFEAFF. The CDR3 region has the DNA TGTGCCTGGAGTGCGAGAAGATTTGAAGCTTTCTTT.

J is TRBJ1-5 and V is TRBV28; 8 bases agree with TRBD1. This CDR3 spans 15 amino acids. The V segment lost 2 bases and the J segment 5 bases; nucleotides outside the gene matches: 5. Germline loops: CDR1 MDHEN, CDR2 SYDVKM. This chain's CDR3 is CASSLGQGDDQPQHF. In DNA form, the CDR3 reads TGTGCCAGCAGTTTAGGACAGGGTGACGATCAGCCCCAGCATTTT.

The chain has TRBV28 and TRBJ1-5; D is possibly TRBD1 (5 bases). This CDR3 has 17 amino acids. V lost 5 bases to trimming and J lost 1 base, with 18 bases between them. CDR1 is MDHEN and CDR2 is SYDVKM in the germline V gene. The CDR3: CASSTTGTLLSNQPQHF. CDR3 nucleotide sequence: TGTGCCAGCAGTACTACCGGGACCCTGCTAAGCAATCAGCCCCAGCATTTT.

A few counts support this clone. The gene calls are TRBV11-2 and TRBJ2-3; D remains ambiguous. Germline V gene data show CDR1 as SGHAT and CDR2 as FQNNGV. V dropped 5 bases and J dropped 2 bases, with 11 bases sitting between them. The CDR3 consists of 14 residues. CDR3 nucleotides: TGTGCCAGCAGCCAGGACGGTCCCACAGATACGCAGTATTTT. Translation: CASSQDGPTDTQYF.

This rearrangement joins TRBV6-5 to TRBJ2-2; D is perhaps TRBD2 (5 bases). The CDR3 spans 11 residues. Trimming took 5 bases from V and 7 from J, leaving 5 bases between them. Germline loops: CDR1 MNHEY, CDR2 SVGAGI. CDR3 nucleotide sequence: TGTGCCAGCAGTCGGGGCGGGGAGCTGTTTTTT. Translated: CASSRGGELFF.

By its share, this clone is medium-sized. The chain uses TRBV19 and TRBJ1-4; no clear D. The CDR3 covers 15 residues. V lost 5 bases and J 4 bases, leaving 14 bases between the germline ends. Germline CDR1 LNHDA, CDR2 SQIVND (reference sequence). As DNA, the CDR3 is TGTGCCAGTAGTTCGTGGGCAGCTAATAATGAAAAACTGTTTTTT. Translated: CASSSWAANNEKLFF.

The rearrangement links TRBV6-5 to TRBJ1-1; 7 bases are shared with TRBD1. Germline lookup yields CDR1 MNHEY and CDR2 SVGAGI. The CDR3 loop spans 14 amino acids. The J segment lost 0 bases and the V segment lost 11 bases, leaving 9 bases of the junction unmatched. The CDR3: CAGNRDSLNTEAFF. The CDR3 nucleotides are TGTGCCGGCAACCGGGACAGCCTGAACACTGAAGCTTTCTTT.

This CDR3 reads CASSRQGLRTETQYF. DNA for the CDR3: TGTGCCAGCAGCCGACAGGGTCTCCGAACGGAGACCCAGTACTTC. The V call is TRBV14, the J call TRBJ2-5; TRBD1 matches at 7 bases. CDR1 is SGHDN, CDR2 FVKESK, per germline. CDR3 length: 15 residues. With V trimmed by 4 bases and J by 5 bases, 10 bases remained unmatched.

The V and J genes are TRBV30 and TRBJ2-3; D is undetermined. Germline V gene lookup returns CDR1 GTSNPN and CDR2 SVGIG (reference sequence). The CDR3 runs 13 residues. V lost 3 bases to trimming and J lost 0 bases, with 7 bases between them. The CDR3 DNA reads TGTGCCTGGAGGTGGGATAGCACAGATACGCAGTATTTT. Translation: CAWRWDSTDTQYF.

CDR3 nucleotides: TGTGCCAGCAGCCAACTAGCGGGAGATTATGAGCAGTTCTTC. Its protein product is CASSQLAGDYEQFF. This chain uses TRBV4-2 with TRBJ2-1, with 10 bases fitting TRBD2. Losses at the gene ends were 2 bases for V and 8 bases for J; bases not matched to a gene: 3. Germline CDR1 LGHNA, CDR2 YNFKEQ. CDR3 length: 14 residues.

CDR3 bases: TGTGCCTGGAAATATGAGGGGGCAACTAATGAAAAACTGTTTTTT. This translates into CAWKYEGATNEKLFF. The rearrangement joins TRBV30 to TRBJ1-4; tentative D call: TRBD1 (6 bases). The germline V gene has CDR1 GTSNPN and CDR2 SVGIG (reference sequence). The CDR3 sequence is 15 residues long. V gave up 4 bases and J gave up 0 bases, with 12 bases separating them.

V and J are TRBV2 and TRBJ2-6, with D uncertain. Trimming pared 5 bases from V and 2 bases from J, leaving 10 bases between. Per germline, CDR1 SNHLY and CDR2 FYNNEI. This CDR3 contains 15 residues. This chain's CDR3 is CASSFEAPGANVLTF. Here the CDR3 DNA reads TGTGCCAGCAGTTTCGAGGCTCCTGGGGCCAACGTCCTGACTTTC.

The V and J genes are TRBV2 and TRBJ1-1; D perhaps matches TRBD1 (5 bases). Trimming shortened V by 0 bases and J by 4 bases, and 12 bases separated the two germline ends. This CDR3 is 15 amino acids long. Per germline, CDR1 SNHLY and CDR2 FYNNEI. The CDR3 sequence: CASSEALQGGTEAFF. CDR3 nucleotide sequence: TGTGCCAGCAGTGAAGCGCTTCAGGGAGGCACTGAAGCTTTCTTT.

A single count supports this clone. This sequence joins TRBV30 and TRBJ1-2; 10 bases are shared with TRBD1. The V gene's germline CDR1 is GTSNPN and CDR2 SVGIG (reference sequence). V was clipped by 0 bases and J by 7 bases; unmatched bases: 5. The CDR3 spans 14 residues. For the CDR3, the DNA is TGTGCCTGGAGTGTCGACAGGGGGCGCCTTGGCTACACCTTC. This translates into CAWSVDRGRLGYTF.

The CDR3 loop reads CASSTGQLTGRTQFF. CDR3 bases: TGTGCCAGCAGCACTGGCCAGCTCACCGGTCGTACGCAGTTCTTC. The genes are TRBV5-4 and TRBJ2-1; the D is unclear. Per germline, CDR1 SGHNT and CDR2 YYREEE (reference sequence). V lost 4 bases and J lost 12, with 23 bases in between. CDR3 length: 15 residues.